The rows below give T cell receptor beta chains drawn from one sample of a study of blood T cell repertoires in COVID-19. Libraries were prepared by immunoSEQ multiplex PCR; TCRdb keeps only in-frame clonotypes and omits some of them. The table records some 140,000 clones, roughly four fifths of them present only once. Sequencing was done on a sample of peripheral blood. The receptors derive from a human donor in a cohort sampled during active COVID-19. The CDR3 runs from the conserved cysteine through the conserved F or W. Fields, in order: V gene, J gene, clone size, D gene, CDR3 DNA, CDR3 protein. A D gene is named only where the DNA matches it firmly. Size is omitted from some rows. Given values are once, few, many or a class for expanded clones.

>TRBV30|TRBJ2-7|NA|TRBD1
TGTGCCTGGAGTCCCCCGGGACAGTCCTACGAGCAGTACTTC
CAWSPPGQSYEQYF
>TRBV21-1|TRBJ2-3|NA|NA
TGTGCCAGCAGCAAAGATACGACACGCACGCGGGGGGCTTTTCAGTATTTT
CASSKDTTRTRGAFQYF
>TRBV30|TRBJ1-6|NA|TRBD1
TGTGCCTGGAGTGTAGGACAGGGTAATTCACCCCTCCACTTT
CAWSVGQGNSPLHF
>TRBV6-1|TRBJ1-1|once|NA
TGTGCCAGCAGTGAACAAAAGAGCACTGAAGCTTTCTTT
CASSEQKSTEAFF
>TRBV19|TRBJ1-1|NA|NA
TGTGCCAGTAGTCCCCGTAGGGGGGGCATTATGAACACTGAAGCTTTCTTT
CASSPRRGGIMNTEAFF
>TRBV7-9|TRBJ2-7|once|NA
TGTGCCAGCAGCTTAGGTAACGAGCAGTACTTC
CASSLGNEQYF
>TRBV2|TRBJ2-3|many|TRBD2
TGTGCCAGCAGGGGGACTAGCGGGGGGACAGATACGCAGTATTTT
CASRGTSGGTDTQYF
>TRBV28|TRBJ1-5|few|NA
TGTGCCAGCAGTTCAAGGGGCACTCAGCCCCAGCATTTT
CASSSRGTQPQHF
>TRBV7-2|TRBJ2-1|NA|TRBD1
TGTGCCAGCAGCAGGGACAGTGCCCTCTACAATGAGCAGTTCTTC
CASSRDSALYNEQFF
>TRBV5-4|TRBJ1-2|NA|NA
TGTGCCAGCAGCAGGAAGGACAACCGCGCTTATGGCTACACCTTC
CASSRKDNRAYGYTF
>TRBV18|TRBJ2-2|NA|NA
TGTGCCAGCTCACCGGCAGGGGCTAGCGGGAACACCGGGGAGCTGTTTTTT
CASSPAGASGNTGELFF
>TRBV2|TRBJ1-5|NA|TRBD1
TGTGCCAGCAGTATGTTGACAGGGGGGGAAGGCCAGCCCCAGCATTTT
CASSMLTGGEGQPQHF
>TRBV27|TRBJ2-1|few|TRBD2
TGTGCCAGCAGCGAGCGGGGGCCTAACAATGAGCAGTTCTTC
CASSERGPNNEQFF
>TRBV30|TRBJ2-3|NA|NA
TGTGCCTGGAGTCCCCGCGGGTACCGGGGGAACCCTAGCACAGATACGCAGTATTTT
CAWSPRGYRGNPSTDTQYF
>TRBV14|TRBJ2-5|NA|NA
TGTGCCAGCAGCCAAGACGGGGTTGTTTCGGAAGAGACCCAGTACTTC
CASSQDGVVSEETQYF
>TRBV6-2/TRBV6-3|TRBJ2-6|NA|TRBD1
TGTGCCAGCAGCCCTAGAACCCCGGGACAGGGCTCTGGGGCCAACGTCCTGACTTTC
CASSPRTPGQGSGANVLTF
>TRBV18|TRBJ2-7|NA|TRBD2
TGTGCCAGCTCACGGTCGGGGGGGCTCTACGAGCAGTACTTC
CASSRSGGLYEQYF
>TRBV19|TRBJ1-5|NA|NA
TGTGCCAGTAGTATAGATCCAGGGGATCAGCCCCAGCATTTT
CASSIDPGDQPQHF
>TRBV25-1|TRBJ2-7|NA|NA
TGTGCCAGCAGTGATAGTGGTTACGAGCAGTACTTC
CASSDSGYEQYF
>TRBV7-6|TRBJ2-7|NA|TRBD2
TGTGCCAGCAGCATCGGACTAGCGGGGGGGCCAGGAGTCTACGAGCAGTACTTC
CASSIGLAGGPGVYEQYF
>TRBV6-5|TRBJ2-5|NA|NA
TGTGCCAGCAGTTACTCGATGGGCCGAAAAGAGACCCAGTACTTC
CASSYSMGRKETQYF
>TRBV19|TRBJ2-1|NA|TRBD2
TGTGCCAGTAGTAGCGGGGGGACCTACAATGAGCAGTTCTTC
CASSSGGTYNEQFF
>TRBV7-9|TRBJ2-7|NA|TRBD1
TGTGCCAGCAGCGACGGGACAGGGACCTACGAGCAGTACTTC
CASSDGTGTYEQYF
>TRBV30|TRBJ1-5|once|TRBD1
TGTGCCTGGAGTACGCCAGGGGGCCTCCAGCCCCAGCATTTT
CAWSTPGGLQPQHF
>TRBV10-3|TRBJ1-1|NA|NA
TGTGCCATCAGTGGAATGAGAAACACTGAAGCTTTCTTT
CAISGMRNTEAFF
>TRBV10-3|TRBJ2-7|NA|TRBD1
TGTGCCATCAATCCGGGACAGGGGGCCCACGAGCAGTACTTC
CAINPGQGAHEQYF
>TRBV6-6|TRBJ1-6|once|NA
TGTGCCAGCAGTTTCCACCCTATCTCTTCACCCCTCCACTTT
CASSFHPISSPLHF
>TRBV6-1|TRBJ2-7|NA|TRBD2
TGTGCCAGCAGTGAAGTTGGATCTAGCGGGGGGGTTAGTCAGTACTTC
CASSEVGSSGGVSQYF
>TRBV5-1|TRBJ2-1|once|TRBD1
TGCGCCAGCGGATCCGGACAGGTTACAAATGAGCAGTTCTTC
CASGSGQVTNEQFF
>TRBV7-2|TRBJ1-5|NA|NA
TGTGCCAGCAGCTTAACCCCCCAGGGGAGCCAGCCCCAGCATTTT
CASSLTPQGSQPQHF
>TRBV28|TRBJ2-7|NA|TRBD1
TGTGCCAGCAGGGGGACAGGGGGCGCGGAAGGGTTGGGGCAGTACTTC
CASRGTGGAEGLGQYF
>TRBV2|TRBJ2-3|NA|NA
TGTGCCAGCAGTGAAGTAGGAGGGTTAGCAGATACGCAGTATTTT
CASSEVGGLADTQYF
>TRBV7-9|TRBJ2-1|few|TRBD2
TGTGCCAGCAGCTTTCTTTCGGGACTAGGGGGTCGCAATGAGCAGTTCTTC
CASSFLSGLGGRNEQFF
>TRBV28|TRBJ1-2|NA|NA
TGTGCCAGCAGGCCCGGGGGCTATGGCTACACCTTC
CASRPGGYGYTF
>TRBV3-1/TRBV3-2|TRBJ2-7|NA|TRBD2
TGTGCCAGCAGCCCTCTCCCGGGGGGAGGCTCCTACGAGCAGTACTTC
CASSPLPGGGSYEQYF
>TRBV27|TRBJ1-5|NA|TRBD1
TGTGCCAGCAGGCTGACAGGGTGGGGCAATCAGCCCCAGCATTTT
CASRLTGWGNQPQHF
>TRBV13|TRBJ1-1|NA|TRBD1
TGTGCCAGCAGCTTTGGACAGGCCGAGACTGAAGCTTTCTTT
CASSFGQAETEAFF
>TRBV7-9|TRBJ2-7|NA|NA
TGTGCCAGCAGACCCGACTCTTCTACCTACGAGCAGTACTTC
CASRPDSSTYEQYF
>TRBV29-1|TRBJ2-1|NA|TRBD2
TGCAGCGTTGATGTTCTAGCGGGGCCGGGGGGAGGTGAGCAGTTCTTC
CSVDVLAGPGGGEQFF
>TRBV9|TRBJ2-1|NA|TRBD1
TGTGCCAGCAGCGTTAGACAGGGTTACAATGAGCAGTTCTTC
CASSVRQGYNEQFF
>TRBV6-5|TRBJ1-1|NA|TRBD1
TGTGCCAGCAGTCCCGAGAGGGGGACAGGGCTACTCTTT
CASSPERGTGLLF
>TRBV11-3|TRBJ2-7|once|NA
TGTGCCAGCAGCCCCGGTACCAGGGACACAAGCTCCTACGAGCAGTACTTC
CASSPGTRDTSSYEQYF
>TRBV30|TRBJ1-4|few|NA
TGTGCCTGGAGCCCTAATATAGAACTGTTTTTT
CAWSPNIELFF
>TRBV6-5|TRBJ2-6|NA|NA
TGTGCCAGCAGTCAGAGGGGGTCTGGGGCCAACGTCCTGACTTTC
CASSQRGSGANVLTF
>TRBV6-6|TRBJ1-5|NA|NA
TGTGCCAGCAGAGACAGGTATAGCAATCAGCCCCAGCATTTT
CASRDRYSNQPQHF
>TRBV28|TRBJ1-6|NA|NA
TGTGCCAGCAGCCAAGACTGGAGCTCCTATAATTCACCCCTCCACTTT
CASSQDWSSYNSPLHF
>TRBV6-6|TRBJ2-5|NA|NA
TGTGCCAGCAGTTACTACTCATCAACCCGTGAGACCCAGTACTTC
CASSYYSSTRETQYF
>TRBV30|TRBJ2-6|once|NA
TGTGCCTGGAGGGGGACATCTGGGGCCAACGTCCTGACTTTC
CAWRGTSGANVLTF
>TRBV6-5|TRBJ2-3|NA|NA
TGTGCCAGCGGGGATAGACAGGCTTTCTATACGCAGTATTTT
CASGDRQAFYTQYF
>TRBV6-5|TRBJ2-7|NA|NA
TGTGCCAGCACCGAAGGAGGCAGGAGCTCCTACGAGCAGTACTTC
CASTEGGRSSYEQYF
>TRBV7-2|TRBJ2-3|NA|NA
TGTGCCAGCAGCTTAGATCGGGGTACGACAGATACGCAGTATTTT
CASSLDRGTTDTQYF
>TRBV6-2/TRBV6-3|TRBJ2-1|few|NA
TGTGCCAGCAGTTACTCGACGGTGACAGGCCCATTTAGCTCCTACAATGAGCAGTTCTTC
CASSYSTVTGPFSSYNEQFF
>TRBV7-8|TRBJ1-4|NA|NA
TGTGCCAGCAGCCCTTCAGGGCCAACTAATGAAAAACTGTTTTTT
CASSPSGPTNEKLFF
>TRBV4-1|TRBJ2-5|NA|TRBD2
TGCGCCAGCAGCGACCCATTAGCGGGGGGCCGGGAGACCCAGTACTTC
CASSDPLAGGRETQYF
>TRBV11-2|TRBJ1-1|NA|NA
TGTGCCAGCAGCTCTGTATACACTGAAGCTTTCTTT
CASSSVYTEAFF
>TRBV2|TRBJ1-1|NA|TRBD1
TGTGCCAGCTGTTGGACAGGGCCTATGAACACTGAAGCTTTCTTT
CASCWTGPMNTEAFF
>TRBV4-1|TRBJ1-4|NA|NA
TGCGCCAGCAGCCATGCCGGTGGTCGTCCTAATGAAAAACTGTTTTTT
CASSHAGGRPNEKLFF
>TRBV18|TRBJ1-1|NA|NA
TGTGCCAGCTCACCCCGGTGGGGAGGGGGGAACACTGAAGCTTTCTTT
CASSPRWGGGNTEAFF
>TRBV6-5|TRBJ2-7|NA|NA
TGTGCCAGCCGCACGTCTACCTACGAGCAGTACTTC
CASRTSTYEQYF
>TRBV7-9|TRBJ2-7|once|NA
TGTGCCAGCAGCTCGGACTCGCTTAGGTACTTC
CASSSDSLRYF